This TCR beta chain was identified during a study of response to subunit inactivated influenza vaccine. Study outcomes and limitations: It was suggested by the authors that few new T cells are recruited by each seasonal influenza vaccination.

For this clonotype: The target antigen is unknown.

The germline CDR1 and CDR2 sequences are MDHEN and SYDVKM. The CDR3 is made up of 13 amino acids. The V gene end was trimmed by 5 bases and the J gene end by 6 bases; junction bases not matched to a gene: 4. Via MiXCR, TCRdb re-called the RT-PCR reads, giving one row per CDR3 protein. The sample contains about 160,000 distinct CDR3 sequences, approximately 12% of which appear only once. The chain joins TRBV28 to TRBJ2-7, with 10 bases identical to TRBD2. Sequenced here: CD8+ T cells sorted from PBMCs, sampled 23 to 25 months after vaccination. The receptor comes from a man aged 50 to 69 who received an inactivated influenza vaccine. DNA of the CDR3: TGTGCCAGCAGTAGCGGGAGGGGCCTCGAGCAGTACTTC. Amino acids: CASSSGRGLEQYF.